The 5 T cell receptor beta chains presented below share a single source sample, sequenced in a study of spatial heterogeneity in lung cancer. TCRdb used MiXCR to reprocess the 5' RACE reads, holding one entry per CDR3 protein. The table includes some 23,000 distinct CDR3 sequences, approximately 10% detected once. As for time point: sample taken at primary tumor resection. These receptors are not linked to any known antigen. Study-level results: How many expanded intratumoral alpha and beta TCRs were present tracked the tumor mutation count, which was a count of nonsynonymous mutations.

Here the sequenced sample was lung tumor tissue, taken at surgery. These receptor sequences come from a male donor with early-stage non-small cell lung cancer.

This clonotype was found many times. The genes are TRBV2 and TRBJ1-5; TRBD1 aligns across 7 bases. CDR3 length equals 16 residues. CDR1 and CDR2 (germline): SNHLY, FYNNEI. V was clipped by 2 bases and J by 4 bases; unmatched bases: 8. Here the CDR3 reads CASSELGQGDNQPQHF. The CDR3 DNA sequence: TGTGCCAGCAGTGAACTGGGGCAGGGGGATAATCAGCCCCAGCATTTT.

The sample holds many counts of this clonotype. This chain uses TRBV29-1 with TRBJ2-5; weak D call: TRBD1 (6 bases). The CDR3 loop spans 13 amino acids. Between the trimmed V and J ends, which lost 6 bases and 4 bases, there was a span of 15 bases. Germline values: CDR1 SQVTM, CDR2 ANQGSEA. CDR3 protein: CSVSRQGPETQYF. The DNA for the CDR3 is TGCAGCGTATCCCGGCAGGGGCCAGAGACCCAGTACTTC.

In its sample, this clonotype was seen many times. The chain is built from TRBV27 and TRBJ1-2; D is undetermined. V was pared by 4 bases and J by 5 bases, with 8 bases between. The germline gives CDR1 MNHEY, CDR2 SMNVEV (reference sequence). The CDR3 covers 12 residues. CDR3 bases: TGTGCCAGCAGTTCAAAGGGATATGGCTACACCTTC. This codes for CASSSKGYGYTF.

The table lists this clonotype with many counts. The chain couples TRBV25-1 to TRBJ2-5, with D hard to call. Deletions cut 7 bases from V and 4 bases from J, with 16 bases between. CDR1 is MGHDK, CDR2 SYGVNS, per germline. The CDR3 contains 14 residues. The CDR3 DNA reads as TGTGCCAGCAATGGACGGATTATCGGAGAGACCCAGTACTTC. Protein: CASNGRIIGETQYF. Full variable domain (rest looked up from reference TRBV25-1 and TRBJ2-5): EADIYQTPRYLVIGTGKKITLECSQTMGHDKMYWYQQDPGMELHLIHYSYGVNSTEKGDLSSESTVSRIRTEHFPLTLESARPSHTSQYLCASNGRIIGETQYFGPGTRLLVL.

This clonotype was detected many times. CDR3 amino acids: CASSVGGTPKETQYF. DNA for the CDR3: TGTGCCAGCAGCGTAGGAGGGACCCCCAAAGAGACCCAGTACTTC. V gene TRBV9 combines with J gene TRBJ2-5; D tentatively reads TRBD1 or TRBD2 (5 bases each). The CDR3 consists of 15 residues. V dropped 0 bases and J dropped 3 bases, with 12 bases sitting between them. Germline assignment: CDR1 SGDLS and CDR2 YYNGEE.